This T cell receptor beta chain derives from a study of T-cell reconstitution after alpha-beta-depleted transplantation in children (TCRdb year 2016). Looking at the study overall: Using TCR repertoire profiling, the study quantitatively followed how T-cell immune reconstitution unfolded in children after TCRalphabeta/CD19-depleted allogeneic hematopoietic cell transplantation.

V is pared back by 1 base and J by 10 bases, with 8 bases lying between the germline termini. For CDR1 and CDR2, the germline V gene lists SGHAT and FQNNGV. The CDR3 covers 12 residues, taking in both the cysteine and the phenylalanine. Solely the CDR3 DNA is kept, with 36 bases framed from the first base. What the work shows at the level of the full study, not this receptor alone: The apparently early alphabetaT-cell count recovery about two months after transplant was reportedly dependent on only several hundred rapidly expanded clones derived from non-depleted graft cells. In some patients, the high TCRbeta diversity seen at day 60 was put down to recipient T cells and intrathymic progenitors that had survived conditioning. Over subsequent months, a decline in hyperexpanded clone frequencies was noted, and after one year, T-cell counts and TCRbeta diversity were mostly ascribed to newly produced T cells.

The library came from PCR. Sequencing relied on an Illumina HiSeq 2500. TCR libraries were prepared with molecular barcoding, using unique molecular identifiers to normalize TCRbeta repertoire quantification. Using fastp trimming at Q25 and MiXCR clonotype assembly, TCRdb reanalyzed the public sequencing data and kept in-frame beta chains. Rows with a matching CDR3 protein are joined into one entry that keeps the most common DNA and genes. A total of about 200,000 distinct CDR3 sequences appear in this sample, 7% to 9% of them only once. Clones ranked in the top ten supply less than 40% of the sample. The sample's treatment or condition, from its label and the paper: allogeneic hematopoietic cell transplantation with graft depleted of TCRalphabeta T cells and CD19 B cells. The children who served as transplant recipients had been given grafts of TCRalphabeta/CD19-depleted allogeneic hematopoietic cells.

This clonotype occurred a few times. What antigen it recognizes has not been identified. No clone much larger than this one lies a single base away; base qualities are absent. The sequence joins TRBV11-2 to TRBJ2-1; the D gene lacks a confident call. The source material was PBMCs, mostly from graft donor cells, sampled 360 days after TCRalphabeta/CD19-depleted stem cell transplant. The receptor was isolated from a male patient aged 2 to 9 who had a stem cell transplant for acute myeloid leukemia, so the T cells may come from the graft donor. The CDR3 protein: CASSLGAGEQFF. The sequenced DNA: TGTGCCAGCAGCTTAGGAGCTGGGGAGCAGTTCTTC.